This passage covers 24 T cell receptor beta chains from one sample sequenced in a study of blood T cells in healthy people across ages. A second PCR, run for roughly 7 to 12 cycles, used a sample-barcoded 5' primer plus a J-beta primer mix. TCRdb re-called the 5' RACE reads with MiXCR, one entry per CDR3 protein. Among approximately 800,000 distinct CDR3 sequences listed, approximately 53% were seen once. Material for sequencing was blood. Receptors originate from a man aged 40-49 years in good health.

The chain recombines TRBV6-2 or TRBV6-3 with TRBJ2-5; 9 nucleotides agree with TRBD1. Matching the DNA end better, TRBJ2-7 makes the J call doubtful. This CDR3 spans 14 amino acids. Germline assignment: CDR1 MNHEY and CDR2 SVGEGT. Here the CDR3 reads CASSPGTGMSEQYF. The CDR3 DNA sequence: TGTGCCAGCAGCCCCGGGACAGGGATGAGCGAGCAGTACTTC.

A remark on this clonotype: The junction does not match germline at one end; this may be a read error. The chain joins TRBV19 to TRBJ2-6; possibly TRBD1 for D (5 bases). The CDR3 totals 15 residues. Per the germline V gene, CDR1 is LNHDA and CDR2 is SQIVND (reference sequence). CDR3 loop: CASSSRRSGANVLTF. The CDR3 bases are TGTGCCAGTAGTAGCAGAAGATCTGGGGCCAACGTTCTGACTTTC.

In the case of this clonotype: An end of the junction differs from the germline gene, which may be a read error. V usage is TRBV7-9 and J usage is TRBJ1-2, with D tentatively TRBD1 (5 bases). Germline lookup yields CDR1 SEHNR and CDR2 FQNEAQ (reference sequence). This CDR3 comprises 13 residues. The CDR3 bases are TGTCCCAGCAGCTTAGTAGGGGCTGGTGGCTACACCTTC. Protein sequence: CPSSLVGAGGYTF. The variable domain in full, with the rest retrieved from reference TRBV7-9 and TRBJ1-2, is DTGVSQNPRHKITKRGQNVTFRCDPISEHNRLYWYRQTLGQGPEFLTYFQNEAQLEKSRLLSDRFSAERPKGSFSTLEIQRTEQGDSAMYLCPSSLVGAGGYTFGSGTRLTVV.

This chain connects TRBV28 to TRBJ1-5, with D possibly matching TRBD1 (5 bases). Trimming left V 6 bases short and J 3 bases short, with 15 bases between. The CDR3 totals 15 residues. In germline, CDR1 is MDHEN, CDR2 SYDVKM. CDR3 region: CASSLREGTNQPQHF. CDR3 coding DNA: TGTGCCAGCAGCCTCCGGGAAGGGACCAATCAGCCCCAGCATTTT.

This rearrangement joins TRBV5-6 to TRBJ2-5; weak D call: TRBD2 (6 bases). The length of the CDR3 is 14 residues. The germline V gene encodes CDR1 SGHDT and CDR2 YYEEEE. Trimming pared 0 bases from V and 5 bases from J, leaving 11 bases between. CDR3 coding DNA: TGTGCCAGCAGCTTGGGGTCTAGCGCCGAGACCCAGTACTTC. Translation gives CASSLGSSAETQYF.

Notes on this clonotype: A read error may produce the germline difference seen at one junction end. The chain recombines TRBV20-1 with TRBJ2-6; D possibly matches TRBD1 or TRBD2 (5 bases each). Germline CDR1 reads DFQATT; CDR2 reads SNEGSKA (reference sequence). The CDR3 is 16 residues long. In DNA form, the CDR3 reads TGCAGTGCTAGCGAAGGGACGTTCTCTGGGGCCAACGCCCTGACTTTC. Translated, it gives CSASEGTFSGANALTF.

This clonotype has more than one count but fewer than ten. The V and J genes are TRBV7-2 and TRBJ2-7; the match to TRBD2 covers 10 bases. V dropped 5 bases and J dropped 0; count of bases not matched to a gene: 1. This CDR3 is 14 amino acids long. The germline V gene has CDR1 SGHTA and CDR2 FQGNSA. This chain's CDR3 is CASSTSGVSYEQYF. The CDR3 DNA is TGTGCCAGCAGCACTAGCGGGGTCTCCTACGAGCAGTACTTC. Using reference TRBV7-2 and TRBJ2-7 for the parts outside the CDR3, the full variable domain is GAGVSQSPSNKVTEKGKDVELRCDPISGHTALYWYRQSLGQGLEFLIYFQGNSAPDKSGLPSDRFSAERTGGSVSTLTIQRTQQEDSAVYLCASSTSGVSYEQYFGPGTRLTVT.

The chain couples TRBV25-1 to TRBJ2-1, with TRBD1 as a possible D gene (5 bases). Trimming took off 4 bases at V and 5 bases at J, with 12 bases between the two ends. The CDR3 loop spans 14 amino acids. Germline assignment: CDR1 MGHDK and CDR2 SYGVNS. This chain's CDR3 is CASSARGFNNEQFF. CDR3 DNA: TGTGCCAGCAGTGCAAGGGGCTTTAACAATGAGCAGTTCTTC.

J is TRBJ2-1 and V is TRBV10-2; perhaps TRBD2 as D (6 bases). This CDR3 has 16 residues. CDR1 and CDR2 from the germline V gene are WSHSY and SAAADI. V was shortened by 0 bases and J by 3 bases, with 12 bases between the two germline ends. The CDR3 nucleotides read TGCGCCAGCAGTGAGTCTGGAGGGACCGTCTACAATGAGCAGTTCTTC. This codes for CASSESGGTVYNEQFF.

With regard to this clonotype: The junction does not match germline at one end; this may be a read error. The V call is TRBV5-5, the J call TRBJ1-2, with D possibly TRBD1 on 5 matching bases. CDR1 SGHKS and CDR2 YYEKEE come from the germline V gene (reference sequence). This CDR3 region has 14 residues. DNA of the CDR3: TGTGCCAGCAGCTACCCTACCGGGACGGATGGCCACACCTTC. This sequence encodes CASSYPTGTDGHTF. Filled out from reference TRBV5-5 and TRBJ1-2, the complete variable domain reads DAGVTQSPTHLIKTRGQQVTLRCSPISGHKSVSWYQQVLGQGPQFIFQYYEKEERGRGNFPDRFSARQFPNYSSELNVNALLLGDSALYLCASSYPTGTDGHTFGSGTRLTVV.

The rearrangement links TRBV11-1 to TRBJ2-3, with D maybe TRBD1 (5 bases). Between the trimmed V and J ends, which lost 4 bases and 1 base, there was a span of 9 bases. There are 14 residues in the CDR3. Germline V gene sequence: CDR1 SGHAT, CDR2 FQDESV (reference sequence). In DNA, the CDR3 is TGTGCCAGCAGCTCACAGACAGGCACAGATACGCAGTATTTT. Translation gives CASSSQTGTDTQYF. Filled out from reference TRBV11-1 and TRBJ2-3, the complete variable domain reads EAEVAQSPRYKITEKSQAVAFWCDPISGHATLYWYRQILGQGPELLVQFQDESVVDDSQLPKDRFSAERLKGVDSTLKIQPAELGDSAMYLCASSSQTGTDTQYFGPGTRLTVL.

The count of this clonotype is one. V gene TRBV21-1 combines with J gene TRBJ2-3; the D call TRBD2 from the table was never checked on the DNA. TRBV21-1 is labeled a pseudogene. The CDR3 has 18 amino acids. The CDR3 nucleotides are TGTGCCAGCAGCAAAAAGATAAGGGAGGGAAGTAGGACAGATACGCAGTATTTT. Translated: CASSKKIREGSRTDTQYF.

This clonotype was found a few times. This sequence joins TRBV20-1 and TRBJ2-3; D gene unclear. This CDR3 has 15 amino acids. V gave up 6 bases and J gave up 0 bases, with 16 bases separating them. Germline CDR1 is DFQATT and CDR2 is SNEGSKA (reference sequence). CDR3 residues: CSALTTAVSTDTQYF. The CDR3 nucleotides are TGCAGTGCGCTAACCACCGCGGTCAGCACAGATACGCAGTATTTT.

This chain connects TRBV5-1 to TRBJ2-4; tentatively, D is TRBD2 (6 bases). The CDR3 extends over 13 amino acids. Germline values: CDR1 SGHRS, CDR2 YFSETQ. V dropped 4 bases and J dropped 5 bases, with 10 bases sitting between them. CDR3 bases: TGCGCCAGCAGCGGGACTCGGGAAAACATTCAGTACTTC. Translating gives CASSGTRENIQYF.

This rearrangement joins TRBV29-1 to TRBJ2-5; 8 positions agree with TRBD1. Germline-derived CDR1 and CDR2 are SQVTM and ANQGSEA. With 1 base clipped from V and 5 bases from J, the junction kept 12 bases outside the gene matches. The CDR3 contains 16 residues. The CDR3 bases are TGCAGCGTTGAAGTAGATTGGGCAGGGGGCGGGGAGACCCAGTACTTC. Its translation: CSVEVDWAGGGETQYF.

V usage is TRBV24-1 and J usage is TRBJ2-1, with TRBD2 matching over 12 bases. CDR3 length: 14 residues. CDR1 is KGHDR and CDR2 is SFDVKD in the germline V gene. Trimming took 5 bases from V and 8 from J; bases not matched to a gene: 3. The DNA for the CDR3 is TGTGCCACCAGTGCGGCTAGCGGGAGGGATGAGCAGTTCTTC. Protein product: CATSAASGRDEQFF.

The sample holds many counts of this clonotype. This chain connects TRBV10-3 to TRBJ2-5; 8 positions agree with TRBD2. Germline CDR1 and CDR2: ENHRY and SYGVKD. This CDR3 has 15 amino acids. V lost 2 bases to trimming and J lost 5 bases; unmatched junction nucleotides: 7. This CDR3 reads CAISETGGAQETQYF. The CDR3 nucleotides read TGTGCCATCAGTGAGACCGGGGGGGCTCAGGAGACCCAGTACTTC.

The chain has TRBV11-1 and TRBJ2-3; 10 nucleotides agree with TRBD2. J lost 5 bases, V lost 2 bases, and 7 bases had no gene match. The length of the CDR3 is 16 residues. CDR1 is SGHAT, CDR2 FQDESV, per germline (reference sequence). For the CDR3, the DNA is TGTGCCAGCAGCTTAATGGAGCGGGGGGGCGAAGATACGCAGTATTTT. Residues: CASSLMERGGEDTQYF.

This clonotype has just a few counts. The V gene is TRBV9, the J gene TRBJ2-5; either TRBD1 or TRBD2 may fit D (6 bases each). Trimming stripped 2 bases from V and 3 bases from J, with 11 bases between. Germline V lookup: CDR1 SGDLS, CDR2 YYNGEE. This CDR3 is built from 14 residues. In nucleotides, the CDR3 is TGTGCCAGCAGCGTGAGGGGGGTGGAAGAGACCCAGTACTTC. This translates into CASSVRGVEETQYF.

V gene TRBV9 combines with J gene TRBJ1-2; perhaps TRBD1 as D (6 bases). The CDR3 has 16 residues. The germline V and J ends were trimmed by 0 bases and 6 bases, with 18 bases remaining between them. Per the germline V gene, CDR1 is SGDLS and CDR2 is YYNGEE. The CDR3 DNA is TGTGCCAGCAGCGTAGAGGGGAGCCGTCCAGGGGATGGCTACACCTTC. Translated: CASSVEGSRPGDGYTF.

This clonotype was observed a few times. The chain has TRBV4-1 and TRBJ2-1; TRBD2 might be the D (6 bases). The CDR3 spans 16 residues. Trimming cost V 2 bases and J 3 bases, with 14 bases left between them. Germline CDR1 MGHRA, CDR2 YSYEKL. CDR3 coding DNA: TGCGCCAGCAGCCAACCCGGGACTCTACTCTACAATGAGCAGTTCTTC. Encoded protein: CASSQPGTLLYNEQFF.

The chain carries TRBV11-3 and TRBJ2-7; maybe TRBD1 (6 bases). V was shortened by 0 bases and J by 3 bases, with 15 bases between the two germline ends. Germline assignment: CDR1 SGHNT and CDR2 YENEEA. The CDR3 is made up of 16 amino acids. The CDR3 here is CASSLENRDSDYEQYF. The CDR3 DNA reads TGTGCCAGCAGCTTAGAAAACAGGGATTCTGACTACGAGCAGTACTTC.

The chain combines TRBV12-3 or TRBV12-4 with TRBJ2-1, with D hard to call. CDR3 size: 17 residues. Trimming left V 3 bases short and J 2 bases short, with 17 bases between. The CDR3: CASSFLLRRGAYNEQFF. The CDR3 DNA follows: TGTGCCAGCAGTTTTTTGCTGAGACGTGGGGCCTACAATGAGCAGTTCTTC.

The CDR3 protein is CASSFFRDLRTDTQYF. The CDR3 DNA reads TGTGCCAGCAGTTTCTTCCGGGACCTACGCACAGATACGCAGTATTTT. The V and J genes are TRBV12-3 or TRBV12-4 and TRBJ2-3, with D possibly called TRBD1 or TRBD2 (5 bases each). Trimming took 3 bases from V and 1 from J, leaving 14 bases between them. The CDR3 is 16 residues long.